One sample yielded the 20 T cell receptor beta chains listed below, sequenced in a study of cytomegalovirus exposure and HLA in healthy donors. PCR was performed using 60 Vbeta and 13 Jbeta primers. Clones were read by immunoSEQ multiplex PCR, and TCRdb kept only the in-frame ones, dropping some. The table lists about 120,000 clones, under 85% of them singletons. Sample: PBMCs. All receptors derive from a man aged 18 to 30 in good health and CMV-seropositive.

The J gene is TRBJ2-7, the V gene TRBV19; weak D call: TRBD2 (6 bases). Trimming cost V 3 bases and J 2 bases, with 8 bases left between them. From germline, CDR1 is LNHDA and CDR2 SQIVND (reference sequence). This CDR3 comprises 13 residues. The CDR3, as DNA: TGTGCCAGTAGTATCGGCGGGACCTACGAGCAGTACTTC. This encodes CASSIGGTYEQYF.

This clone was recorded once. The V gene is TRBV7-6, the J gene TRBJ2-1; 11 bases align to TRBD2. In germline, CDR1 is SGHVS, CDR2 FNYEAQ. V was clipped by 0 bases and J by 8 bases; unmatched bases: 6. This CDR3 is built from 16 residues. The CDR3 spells CASSLAPTSGSDEQFF. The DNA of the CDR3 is TGTGCCAGCAGCTTAGCTCCTACTAGCGGGAGCGATGAGCAGTTCTTC.

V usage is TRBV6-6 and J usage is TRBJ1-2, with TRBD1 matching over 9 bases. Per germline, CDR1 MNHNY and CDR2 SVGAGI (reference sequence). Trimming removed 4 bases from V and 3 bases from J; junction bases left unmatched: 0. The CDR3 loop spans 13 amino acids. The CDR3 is CASSWTGDYGYTF. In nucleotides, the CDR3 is TGTGCCAGCAGTTGGACAGGGGACTATGGCTACACCTTC.

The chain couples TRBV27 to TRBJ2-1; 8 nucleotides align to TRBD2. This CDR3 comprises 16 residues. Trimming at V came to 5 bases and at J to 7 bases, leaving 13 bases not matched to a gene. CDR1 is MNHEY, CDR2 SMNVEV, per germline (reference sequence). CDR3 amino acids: CASSPQSGSGPNEQFF. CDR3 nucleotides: TGTGCCAGCAGTCCTCAGAGCGGGAGTGGTCCGAATGAGCAGTTCTTC.

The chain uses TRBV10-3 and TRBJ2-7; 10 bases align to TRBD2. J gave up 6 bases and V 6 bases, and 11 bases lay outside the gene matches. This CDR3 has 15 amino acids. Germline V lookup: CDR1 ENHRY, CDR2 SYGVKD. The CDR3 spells CAIRRDIGTSAEQYF. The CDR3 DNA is TGTGCCATCAGAAGGGACATCGGGACTAGCGCCGAGCAGTACTTC.

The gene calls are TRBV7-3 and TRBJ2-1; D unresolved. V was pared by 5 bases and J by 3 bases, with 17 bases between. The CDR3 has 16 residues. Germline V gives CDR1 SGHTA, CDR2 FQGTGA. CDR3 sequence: CASSRYVESYYNEQFF. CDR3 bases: TGTGCCAGCAGCCGATATGTGGAGTCCTACTACAATGAGCAGTTCTTC.

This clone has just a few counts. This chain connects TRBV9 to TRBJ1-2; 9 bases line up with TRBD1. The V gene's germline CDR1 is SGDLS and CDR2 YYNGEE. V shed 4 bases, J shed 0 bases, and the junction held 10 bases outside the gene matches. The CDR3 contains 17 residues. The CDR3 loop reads CASSIRDRVGTNYGYTF. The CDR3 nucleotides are TGTGCCAGCAGCATCCGGGACAGGGTGGGGACTAACTATGGCTACACCTTC.

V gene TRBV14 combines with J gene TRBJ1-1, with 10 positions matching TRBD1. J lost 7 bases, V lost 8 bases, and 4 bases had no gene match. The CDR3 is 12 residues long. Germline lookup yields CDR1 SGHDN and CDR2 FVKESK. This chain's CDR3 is CASGDRGFEAFF. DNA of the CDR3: TGTGCCAGCGGGGACAGGGGCTTTGAAGCTTTCTTT.

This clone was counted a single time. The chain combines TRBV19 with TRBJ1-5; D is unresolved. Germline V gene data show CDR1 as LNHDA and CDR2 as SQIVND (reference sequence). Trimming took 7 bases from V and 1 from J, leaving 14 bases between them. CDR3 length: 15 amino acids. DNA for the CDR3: TGTGCCAGTACCGATCTCCCTACCAGCAATCAGCCCCAGCATTTT. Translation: CASTDLPTSNQPQHF.

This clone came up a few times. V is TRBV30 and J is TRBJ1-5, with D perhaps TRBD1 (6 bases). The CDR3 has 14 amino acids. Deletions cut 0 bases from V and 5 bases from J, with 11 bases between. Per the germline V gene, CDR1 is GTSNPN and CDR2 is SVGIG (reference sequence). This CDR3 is CAWSVQGIHQPQHF. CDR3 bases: TGTGCCTGGAGTGTTCAGGGGATCCATCAGCCCCAGCATTTT.

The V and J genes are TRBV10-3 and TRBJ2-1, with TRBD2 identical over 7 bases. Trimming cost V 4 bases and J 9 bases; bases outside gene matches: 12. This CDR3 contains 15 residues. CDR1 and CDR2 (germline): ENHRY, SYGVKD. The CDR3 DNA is TGTGCCATCAGTGCGGGTCTAGCACGGGAGGCTGAGCAGTTCTTC. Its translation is CAISAGLAREAEQFF.

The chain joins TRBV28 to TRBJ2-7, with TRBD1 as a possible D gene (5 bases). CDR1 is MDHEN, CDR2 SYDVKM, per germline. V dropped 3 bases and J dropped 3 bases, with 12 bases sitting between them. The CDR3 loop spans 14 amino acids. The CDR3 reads CASSLRQTYYEQYF. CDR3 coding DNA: TGTGCCAGCAGTTTGAGACAGACTTACTACGAGCAGTACTTC.

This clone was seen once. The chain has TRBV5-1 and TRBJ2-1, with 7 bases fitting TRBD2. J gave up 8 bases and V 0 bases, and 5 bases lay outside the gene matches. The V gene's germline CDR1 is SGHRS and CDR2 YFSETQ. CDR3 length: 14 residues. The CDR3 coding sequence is TGCGCCAGCAGCTTGGGGGTAGCGGGCGATGAGCAGTTCTTC. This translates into CASSLGVAGDEQFF. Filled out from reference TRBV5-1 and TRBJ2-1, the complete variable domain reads KAGVTQTPRYLIKTRGQQVTLSCSPISGHRSVSWYQQTPGQGLQFLFEYFSETQRNKGNFPGRFSGRQFSNSRSEMNVSTLELGDSALYLCASSLGVAGDEQFFGPGTRLTVL.

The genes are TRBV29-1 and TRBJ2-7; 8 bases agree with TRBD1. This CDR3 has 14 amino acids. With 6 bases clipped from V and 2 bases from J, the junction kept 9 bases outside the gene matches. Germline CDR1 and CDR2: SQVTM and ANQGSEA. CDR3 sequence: CSVEKGQAPYEQYF. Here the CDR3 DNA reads TGCAGCGTGGAGAAGGGACAGGCCCCCTACGAGCAGTACTTC.

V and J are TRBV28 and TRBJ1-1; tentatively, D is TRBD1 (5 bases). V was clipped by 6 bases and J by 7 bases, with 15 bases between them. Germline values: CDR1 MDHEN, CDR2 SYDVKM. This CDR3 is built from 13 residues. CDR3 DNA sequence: TGTGCCAGCAGAACAACCAGGGCCTTTGAAGCTTTCTTT. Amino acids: CASRTTRAFEAFF.

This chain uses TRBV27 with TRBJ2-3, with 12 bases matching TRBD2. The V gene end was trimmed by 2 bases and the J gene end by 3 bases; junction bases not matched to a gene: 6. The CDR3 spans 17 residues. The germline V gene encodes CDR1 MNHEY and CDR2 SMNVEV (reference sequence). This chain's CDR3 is CASSLLAGGVETDTQYF. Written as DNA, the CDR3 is TGTGCCAGCAGTTTACTAGCGGGAGGGGTCGAAACAGATACGCAGTATTTT.

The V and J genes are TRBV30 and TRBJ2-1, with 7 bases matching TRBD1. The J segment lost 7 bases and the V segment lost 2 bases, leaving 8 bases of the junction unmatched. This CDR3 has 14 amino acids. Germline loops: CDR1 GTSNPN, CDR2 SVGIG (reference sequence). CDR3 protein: CAWSSGGQRNEQFF. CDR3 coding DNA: TGTGCCTGGAGTTCAGGGGGACAGCGAAATGAGCAGTTCTTC.

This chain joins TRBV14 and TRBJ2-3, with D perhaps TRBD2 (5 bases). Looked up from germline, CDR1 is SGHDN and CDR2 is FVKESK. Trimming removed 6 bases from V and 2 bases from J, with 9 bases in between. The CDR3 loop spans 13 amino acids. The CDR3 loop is CASSSDSTDTQYF. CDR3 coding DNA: TGTGCCAGCAGTTCGGACTCCACAGATACGCAGTATTTT.

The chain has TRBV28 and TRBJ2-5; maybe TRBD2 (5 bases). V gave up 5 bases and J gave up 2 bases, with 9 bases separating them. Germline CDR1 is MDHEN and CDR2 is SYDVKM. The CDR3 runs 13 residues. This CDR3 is CASSGGLQETQYF. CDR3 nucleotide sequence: TGTGCCAGCAGTGGCGGGCTTCAAGAGACCCAGTACTTC.

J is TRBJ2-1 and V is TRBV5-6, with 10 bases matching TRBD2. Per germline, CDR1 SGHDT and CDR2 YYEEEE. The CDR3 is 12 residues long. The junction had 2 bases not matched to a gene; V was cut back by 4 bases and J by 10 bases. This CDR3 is CASSLAGAEQFF. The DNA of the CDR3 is TGTGCCAGCAGCCTAGCGGGAGCGGAGCAGTTCTTC.